This is a list of T cell receptor beta chains from one sample in a study of blood T cell repertoires in COVID-19. The assay was immunoSEQ multiplex PCR, and TCRdb's table has in-frame clones only and misses some. The sample carries 200,000 to 300,000 clones, approximately 88% recorded once. Sequenced: peripheral blood. These TCRs come from a human donor in a cohort sampled during active COVID-19. The CDR3 runs from the conserved cysteine through the conserved F or W. A D gene is named only where the DNA matches it firmly. Some rows have no size entry. The others give once, few or many, or a class for an expanded clone.

d_call	j_call	cdr3_length	clone_size	v_call	cdr3_nt	cdr3_aa
-	TRBJ2-5	16	-	TRBV30	TGTGCCTGGAGTGATACCGGGACTGCTGACCGAGAGACCCAGTACTTC	CAWSDTGTADRETQYF
-	TRBJ1-1	13	-	TRBV5-1	TGCGCCAGCAGCTGGGGACAGAACACTGAAGCTTTCTTT	CASSWGQNTEAFF
-	TRBJ1-2	17	-	TRBV21-1	TGTGCCAGCAGCTCTTACGGGACAAGTGGTCCCCTGAGGAGCTACACCTTC	CASSSYGTSGPLRSYTF
-	TRBJ2-1	12	-	TRBV28	TGTGCCAGCAGTTTATACCTGGACTCGGGGTTCTTC	CASSLYLDSGFF
-	TRBJ2-6	20	-	TRBV4-2	TGTGCCAGCAGCCACCCCCGGGCGGGGTCCCCAAACTCTGGGGCCAACGTCCTGACTTTC	CASSHPRAGSPNSGANVLTF
TRBD1	TRBJ1-2	17	-	TRBV11-2	TGTGCCAGCAGCTCCGATTATTGGGACAGGGAATCCTATGGCTACACCTTC	CASSSDYWDRESYGYTF
TRBD1	TRBJ1-5	16	-	TRBV7-9	TGTGCCAGCAGCTCAGTAGACAGGGGCAGGGATCAGCCCCAGCATTTT	CASSSVDRGRDQPQHF
-	TRBJ2-7	13	-	TRBV10-1	TGCGCCAGCAGTGAGGCCAGAACCTACGAGCAGTACTTC	CASSEARTYEQYF
-	TRBJ2-2	15	once	TRBV21-1	TGTGCCAGCAGCGAGAGCGGAACGAACACCGGGGAGCTGTTTTTT	CASSESGTNTGELFF
-	TRBJ1-1	13	-	TRBV30	TGTGCCTGGAGGTCAGGGGTCGGGACTGAAGCTTTCTTT	CAWRSGVGTEAFF
-	TRBJ1-3	15	-	TRBV19	TGTGCCAGTAGTGCGACAGCAGACTCTGGAAACACCATATATTTT	CASSATADSGNTIYF
TRBD2	TRBJ2-1	16	-	TRBV3-1/TRBV3-2	TGTGCCAGCAGCCAAGGTCGAGCGGGAGGATACAATGAGCAGTTCTTC	CASSQGRAGGYNEQFF
TRBD1	TRBJ2-5	15	-	TRBV6-5	TGTGCCAGCAGTTACGTGGGACAGGGGTCAGAGACCCAGTACTTC	CASSYVGQGSETQYF
TRBD1	TRBJ2-2	15	-	TRBV3-1/TRBV3-2	TGTGCCAGCAGCCTGGGACAGGGACAAACCGGGGAGCTGTTTTTT	CASSLGQGQTGELFF
-	TRBJ2-3	16	once	TRBV4-3	TGCGCCAGCAGCCAAGTTGGGCACAAACGCACAGATACGCAGTATTTT	CASSQVGHKRTDTQYF
-	TRBJ1-1	15	-	TRBV7-6	TGTGCCAGCAGCTTAGCCAGGGGAAGGAACACTGAAGCTTTCTTT	CASSLARGRNTEAFF
TRBD1	TRBJ2-4	14	-	TRBV28	TGTGCCAGCAGCGGGACAGGGTCTCAAAACATTCAGTACTTC	CASSGTGSQNIQYF
TRBD1	TRBJ2-7	15	-	TRBV15	TGTGCCACCAGCAGAGGGTACGGGACAGCGGACGAGCAGTACTTC	CATSRGYGTADEQYF
-	TRBJ1-5	14	-	TRBV19	TGTGCCAGTAGTGCCCAGATTAGCAATCAGCCCCAGCATTTT	CASSAQISNQPQHF